The entry below gives a single TCR beta chain sequence along with its context. Germline V gene data show CDR1 as MNHEY and CDR2 as SVGAGI. CDR3 length equals 14 residues. The V segment lost 4 bases and the J segment 6 bases; nucleotides outside the gene matches: 6. This entry belongs to a study of blood T cell repertoires in COVID-19. Study-level information: Samples taken during acute and convalescent COVID-19 were collected in the United States, Italy and Spain. The analysed material was cDNA or gDNA that came from T cells, B-cell-depleted T cells, or PBMCs.

Using immunoSEQ multiplex PCR, the repertoire was profiled, and TCRdb retains in-frame clones only, with some absent. This table has around 70,000 clones, about 86% appearing once. The sample was peripheral blood. The chain carries TRBV6-5 and TRBJ1-2; 9 bases are shared with TRBD1. This receptor was obtained from a woman aged 80 or over with active or convalescent COVID-19. CDR3 in amino acids: CASSWDREGNGYTF. CDR3 DNA sequence: TGTGCCAGCAGTTGGGACAGGGAGGGGAATGGCTACACCTTC.